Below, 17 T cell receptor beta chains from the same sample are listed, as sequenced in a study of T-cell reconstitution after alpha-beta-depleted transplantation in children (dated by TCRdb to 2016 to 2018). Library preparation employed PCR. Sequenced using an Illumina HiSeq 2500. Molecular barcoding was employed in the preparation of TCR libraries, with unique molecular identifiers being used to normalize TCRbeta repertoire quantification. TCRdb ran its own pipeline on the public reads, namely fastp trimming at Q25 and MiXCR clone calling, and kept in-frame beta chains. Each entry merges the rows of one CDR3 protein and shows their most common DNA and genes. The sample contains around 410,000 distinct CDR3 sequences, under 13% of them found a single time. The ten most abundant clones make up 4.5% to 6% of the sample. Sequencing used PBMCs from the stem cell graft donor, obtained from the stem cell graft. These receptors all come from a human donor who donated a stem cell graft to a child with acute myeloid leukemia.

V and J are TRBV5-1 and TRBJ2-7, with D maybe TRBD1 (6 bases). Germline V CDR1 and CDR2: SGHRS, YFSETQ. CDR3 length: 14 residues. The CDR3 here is CASSLGAGFSEQYV. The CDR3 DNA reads TGCGCCAGCAGTTTGGGGGCCGGATTCTCCGAGCAGTACGTC.

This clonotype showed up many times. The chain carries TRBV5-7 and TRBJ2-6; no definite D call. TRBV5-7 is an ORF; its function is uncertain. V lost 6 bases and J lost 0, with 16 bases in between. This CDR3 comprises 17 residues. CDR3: CASTISGSNSGANVLTF. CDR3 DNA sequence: TGTGCCAGCACCATTTCGGGCAGTAACTCTGGGGCCAACGTCCTGACTTTC.

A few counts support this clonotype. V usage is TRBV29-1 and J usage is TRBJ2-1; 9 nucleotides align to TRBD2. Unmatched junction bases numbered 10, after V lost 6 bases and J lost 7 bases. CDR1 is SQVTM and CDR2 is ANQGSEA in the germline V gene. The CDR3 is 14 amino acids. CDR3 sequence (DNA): TGCAGCGTGAACCGGCGGGAGGGCCGGAATGAGCAGTTCTTC. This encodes CSVNRREGRNEQFF.

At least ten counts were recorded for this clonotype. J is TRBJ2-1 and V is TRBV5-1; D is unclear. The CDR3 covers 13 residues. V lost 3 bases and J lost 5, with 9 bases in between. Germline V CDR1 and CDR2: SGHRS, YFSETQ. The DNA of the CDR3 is TGCGCCAGCAGCTCGTGGAACAACAATGAGCAGTTCTTC. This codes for CASSSWNNNEQFF. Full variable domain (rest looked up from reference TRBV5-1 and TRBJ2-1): KAGVTQTPRYLIKTRGQQVTLSCSPISGHRSVSWYQQTPGQGLQFLFEYFSETQRNKGNFPGRFSGRQFSNSRSEMNVSTLELGDSALYLCASSSWNNNEQFFGPGTRLTVL.

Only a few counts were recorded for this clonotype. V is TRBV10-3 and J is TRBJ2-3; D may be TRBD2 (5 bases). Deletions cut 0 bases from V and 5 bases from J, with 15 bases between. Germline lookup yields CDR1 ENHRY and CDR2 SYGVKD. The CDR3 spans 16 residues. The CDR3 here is CAISESRGTHGDTQYF. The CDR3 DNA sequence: TGTGCCATCAGTGAGTCACGGGGAACACACGGAGATACGCAGTATTTT.

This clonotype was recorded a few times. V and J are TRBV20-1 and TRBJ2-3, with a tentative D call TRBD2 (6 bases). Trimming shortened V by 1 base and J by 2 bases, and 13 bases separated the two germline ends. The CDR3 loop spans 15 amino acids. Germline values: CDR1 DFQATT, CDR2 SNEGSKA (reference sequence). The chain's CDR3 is CSARAIADYTDTQYF. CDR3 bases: TGCAGTGCTAGAGCGATAGCGGATTACACAGATACGCAGTATTTT.

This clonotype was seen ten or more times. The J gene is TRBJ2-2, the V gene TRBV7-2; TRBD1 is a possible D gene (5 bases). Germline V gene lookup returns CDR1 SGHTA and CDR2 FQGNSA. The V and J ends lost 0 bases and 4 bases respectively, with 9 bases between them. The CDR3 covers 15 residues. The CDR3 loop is CASSLARRGTGELFF. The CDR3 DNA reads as TGTGCCAGCAGCTTAGCGAGAAGGGGCACCGGGGAGCTGTTTTTT.

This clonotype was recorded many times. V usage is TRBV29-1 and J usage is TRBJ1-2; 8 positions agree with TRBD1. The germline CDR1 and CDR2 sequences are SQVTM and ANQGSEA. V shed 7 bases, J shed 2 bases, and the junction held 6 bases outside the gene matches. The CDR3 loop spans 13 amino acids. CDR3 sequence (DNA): TGCAGCGGCCAGGGGGCTGGGAACTATGGCTACACCTTC. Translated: CSGQGAGNYGYTF.

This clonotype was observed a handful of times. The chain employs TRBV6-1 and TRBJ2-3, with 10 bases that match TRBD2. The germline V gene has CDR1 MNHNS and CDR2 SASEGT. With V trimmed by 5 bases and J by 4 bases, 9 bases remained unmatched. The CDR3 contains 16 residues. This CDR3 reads CASSLSSGSFSDTQYF. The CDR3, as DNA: TGTGCCAGCAGTCTTTCTAGCGGGAGTTTTTCAGATACGCAGTATTTT.

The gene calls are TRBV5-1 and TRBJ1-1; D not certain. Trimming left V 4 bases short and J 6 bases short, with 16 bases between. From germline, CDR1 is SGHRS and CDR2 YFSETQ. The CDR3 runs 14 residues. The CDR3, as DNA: TGCGCCAGCAGCCACGAGCCGGGTCCCCCTGAAGCTTTCTTT. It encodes CASSHEPGPPEAFF. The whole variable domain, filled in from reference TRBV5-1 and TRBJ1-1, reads KAGVTQTPRYLIKTRGQQVTLSCSPISGHRSVSWYQQTPGQGLQFLFEYFSETQRNKGNFPGRFSGRQFSNSRSEMNVSTLELGDSALYLCASSHEPGPPEAFFGQGTRLTVV.

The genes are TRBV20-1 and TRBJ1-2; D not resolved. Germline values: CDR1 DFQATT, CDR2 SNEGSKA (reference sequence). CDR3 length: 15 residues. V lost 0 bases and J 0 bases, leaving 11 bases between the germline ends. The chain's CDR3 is CSARDLAEANYGYTF. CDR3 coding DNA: TGCAGTGCTAGAGATCTCGCCGAGGCTAACTATGGCTACACCTTC.

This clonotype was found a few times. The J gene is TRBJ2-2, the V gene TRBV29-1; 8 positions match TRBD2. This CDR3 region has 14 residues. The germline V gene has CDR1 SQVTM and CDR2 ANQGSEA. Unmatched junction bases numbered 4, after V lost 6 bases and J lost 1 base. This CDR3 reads CSVRGDMNTGELFF. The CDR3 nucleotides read TGCAGCGTGCGGGGGGACATGAACACCGGGGAGCTGTTTTTT.

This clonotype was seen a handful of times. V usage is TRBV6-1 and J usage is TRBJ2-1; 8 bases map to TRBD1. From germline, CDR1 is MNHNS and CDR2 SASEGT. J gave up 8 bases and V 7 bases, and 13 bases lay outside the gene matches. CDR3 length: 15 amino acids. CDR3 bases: TGTGCCAGCACCTACGGACAGGGAAAGGCGGATGAGCAGTTCTTC. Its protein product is CASTYGQGKADEQFF.

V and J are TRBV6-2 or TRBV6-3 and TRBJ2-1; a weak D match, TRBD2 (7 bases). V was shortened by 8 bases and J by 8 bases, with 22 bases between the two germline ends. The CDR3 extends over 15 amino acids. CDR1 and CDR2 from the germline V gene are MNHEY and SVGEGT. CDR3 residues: CASLRGGVRDDEQFF. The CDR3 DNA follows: TGTGCCAGCTTAAGGGGGGGGGTCCGGGACGATGAGCAGTTCTTC.

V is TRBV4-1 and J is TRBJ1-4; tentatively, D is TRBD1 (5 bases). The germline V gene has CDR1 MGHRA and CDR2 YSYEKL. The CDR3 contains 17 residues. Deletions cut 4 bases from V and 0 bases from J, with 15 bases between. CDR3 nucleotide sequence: TGCGCCAGCAGCCCCCGACTAACAGGTTCAACTAATGAAAAACTGTTTTTT. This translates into CASSPRLTGSTNEKLFF.

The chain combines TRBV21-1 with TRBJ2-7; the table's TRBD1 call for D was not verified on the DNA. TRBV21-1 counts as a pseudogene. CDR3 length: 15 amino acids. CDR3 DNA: TGTGCCAGCAGCAAAGGGGGACCCGGGCCCTACGAGCAGTACGTC. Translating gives CASSKGGPGPYEQYV.

CDR3 loop: CASTNPGNEQFF. CDR3 DNA sequence: TGCGCCAGCACTAACCCCGGCAATGAGCAGTTCTTC. V is TRBV4-1 and J is TRBJ2-1; D not resolved. V shed 7 bases and J shed 6 bases, with 10 bases lying between them. The CDR3 totals 12 residues. Germline loops: CDR1 MGHRA, CDR2 YSYEKL.